Described below is a single T cell receptor beta chain sequence and its context. Its antigen is still unknown. The sample originates from a study of shared clonotypes between healthy human individuals. Regarding the study as a whole: Naive subsets generally had larger estimated richness than memory subsets.

This CDR3 has 13 amino acids. Germline loops: CDR1 ENHRY, CDR2 SYGVKD. V was trimmed by 10 bases and J by 0 bases, leaving 13 bases between them. Profiled with immunoSEQ multiplex PCR; TCRdb holds only in-frame clones, not every one. The sample yields about 1 million clones, about 70% seen once. All participating donors were Caucasian adults from Nashville, Tennessee. From CD4+ cells came CD45RA+ naive and CD45RA-negative memory subsets. The genes are TRBV10-3 and TRBJ2-7; D call uncertain. Sequenced: memory CD4+ T cells sorted from blood. Subset given: CD45RA-negative fraction. This clonotype was sampled from a man between 18 and 35 years old in good health. The CDR3 region is CATSRVSSYEQYF. CDR3 nucleotide sequence: TGTGCCACCTCAAGGGTTAGCTCCTACGAGCAGTACTTC.